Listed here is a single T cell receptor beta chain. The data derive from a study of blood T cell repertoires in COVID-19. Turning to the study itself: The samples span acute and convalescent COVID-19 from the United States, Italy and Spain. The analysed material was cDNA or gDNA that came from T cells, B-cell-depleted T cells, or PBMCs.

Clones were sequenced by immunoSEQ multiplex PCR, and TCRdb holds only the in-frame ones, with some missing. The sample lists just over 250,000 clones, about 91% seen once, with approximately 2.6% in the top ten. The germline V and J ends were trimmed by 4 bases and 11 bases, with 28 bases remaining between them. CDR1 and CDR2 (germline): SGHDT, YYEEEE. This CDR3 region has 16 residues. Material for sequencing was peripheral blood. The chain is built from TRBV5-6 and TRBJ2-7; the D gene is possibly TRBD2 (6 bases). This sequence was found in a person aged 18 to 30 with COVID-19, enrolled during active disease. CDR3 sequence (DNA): TGTGCCAGCAGCAGGGCCCAGGGACCATCTAGCGTGACAGAGTACTTC. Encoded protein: CASSRAQGPSSVTEYF.